This TCR beta chain appears in the sequencing data of a study of T cell changes during pregnancy in multiple sclerosis. Repertoires were generated with immunoSEQ multiplex PCR, while TCRdb's copy carries only in-frame clones and drops some. The sample lists about 130,000 clones; about 95% were seen once. Trimming took 0 bases from V and 4 from J, leaving 15 bases between them. Germline V gene data show CDR1 as LGHNA and CDR2 as YSLEER. This CDR3 has 16 residues. Material: peripheral blood, obtained after pregnancy. The sequence derives from a female donor with multiple sclerosis, enrolled in a pregnancy study. The chain recombines TRBV4-3 with TRBJ1-1; D is unclear. In nucleotides, the CDR3 is TGCGCCAGCAGCCAAGATCTTGTGGAGGGCGGCACTGAAGCTTTCTTT. Its protein is CASSQDLVEGGTEAFF.